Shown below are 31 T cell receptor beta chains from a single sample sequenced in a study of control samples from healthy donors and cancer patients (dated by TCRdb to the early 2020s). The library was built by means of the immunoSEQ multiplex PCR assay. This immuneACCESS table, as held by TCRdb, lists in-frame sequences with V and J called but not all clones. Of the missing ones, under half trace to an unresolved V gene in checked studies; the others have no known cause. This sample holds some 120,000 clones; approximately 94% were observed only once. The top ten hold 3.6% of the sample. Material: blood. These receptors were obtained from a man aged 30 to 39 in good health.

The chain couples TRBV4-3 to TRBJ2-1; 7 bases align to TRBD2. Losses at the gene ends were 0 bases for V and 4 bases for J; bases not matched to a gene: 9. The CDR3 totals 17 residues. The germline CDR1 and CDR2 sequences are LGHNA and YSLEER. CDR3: CASSQDFAGVGYNEQFF. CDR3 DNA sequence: TGCGCCAGCAGCCAAGATTTCGCGGGGGTGGGATACAATGAGCAGTTCTTC.

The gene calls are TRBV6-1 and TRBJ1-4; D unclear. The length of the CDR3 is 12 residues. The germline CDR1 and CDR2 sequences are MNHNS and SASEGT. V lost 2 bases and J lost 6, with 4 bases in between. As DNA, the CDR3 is TGTGCCAGCAGTGAATTCTATGAAAAACTGTTTTTT. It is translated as CASSEFYEKLFF.

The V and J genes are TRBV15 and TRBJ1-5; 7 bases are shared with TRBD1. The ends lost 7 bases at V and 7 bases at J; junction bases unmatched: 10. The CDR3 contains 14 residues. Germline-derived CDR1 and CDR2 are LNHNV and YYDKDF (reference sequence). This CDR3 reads CATTPGNRGQPQHF. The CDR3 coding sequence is TGTGCCACCACCCCGGGAAACAGGGGACAGCCCCAGCATTTT.

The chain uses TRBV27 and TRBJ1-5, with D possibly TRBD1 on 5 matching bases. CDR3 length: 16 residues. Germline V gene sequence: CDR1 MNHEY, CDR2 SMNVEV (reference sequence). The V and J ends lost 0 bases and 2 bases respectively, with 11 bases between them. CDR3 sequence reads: CASSLSGGWGNQPQHF. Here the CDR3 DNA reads TGTGCCAGCAGTTTATCGGGGGGATGGGGCAATCAGCCCCAGCATTTT.

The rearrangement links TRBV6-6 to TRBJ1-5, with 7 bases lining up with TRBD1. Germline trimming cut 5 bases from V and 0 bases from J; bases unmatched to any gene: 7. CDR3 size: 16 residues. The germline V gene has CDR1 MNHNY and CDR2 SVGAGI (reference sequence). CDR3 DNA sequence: TGTGCCAGCAGTCACAGGGGCGGGAATAGCAATCAGCCCCAGCATTTT. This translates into CASSHRGGNSNQPQHF.

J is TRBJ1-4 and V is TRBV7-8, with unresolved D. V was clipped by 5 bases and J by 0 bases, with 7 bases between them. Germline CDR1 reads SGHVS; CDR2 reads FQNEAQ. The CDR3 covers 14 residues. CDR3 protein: CASSNGATNEKLFF. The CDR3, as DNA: TGTGCCAGCAGCAACGGGGCAACTAATGAAAAACTGTTTTTT.

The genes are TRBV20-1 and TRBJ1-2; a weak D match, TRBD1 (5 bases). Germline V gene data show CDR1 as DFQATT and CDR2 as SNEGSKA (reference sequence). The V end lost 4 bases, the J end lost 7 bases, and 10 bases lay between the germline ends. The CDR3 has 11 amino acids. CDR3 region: CSATQGTGYTF. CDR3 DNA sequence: TGCAGTGCTACTCAGGGCACTGGCTACACCTTC.

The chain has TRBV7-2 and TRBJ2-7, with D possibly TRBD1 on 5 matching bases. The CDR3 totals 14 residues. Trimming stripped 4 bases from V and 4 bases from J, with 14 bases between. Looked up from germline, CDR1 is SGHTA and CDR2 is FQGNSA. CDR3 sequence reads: CASSSSGPAYEQYF. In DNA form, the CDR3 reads TGTGCCAGCAGCTCATCAGGGCCGGCATACGAGCAGTACTTC.

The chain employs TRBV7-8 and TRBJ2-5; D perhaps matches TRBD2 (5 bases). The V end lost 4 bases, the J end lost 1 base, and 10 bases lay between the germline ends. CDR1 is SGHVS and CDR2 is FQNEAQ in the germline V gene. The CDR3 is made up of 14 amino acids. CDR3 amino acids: CASSYSGFQETQYF. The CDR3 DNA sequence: TGTGCCAGCAGCTACAGCGGTTTCCAAGAGACCCAGTACTTC.

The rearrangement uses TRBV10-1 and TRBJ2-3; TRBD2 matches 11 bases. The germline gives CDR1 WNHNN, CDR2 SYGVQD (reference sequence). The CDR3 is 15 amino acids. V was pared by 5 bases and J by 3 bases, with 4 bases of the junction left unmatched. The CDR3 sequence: CASSTGTSGTDTQYF. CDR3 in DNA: TGCGCCAGCAGTACCGGGACTAGCGGAACAGATACGCAGTATTTT.

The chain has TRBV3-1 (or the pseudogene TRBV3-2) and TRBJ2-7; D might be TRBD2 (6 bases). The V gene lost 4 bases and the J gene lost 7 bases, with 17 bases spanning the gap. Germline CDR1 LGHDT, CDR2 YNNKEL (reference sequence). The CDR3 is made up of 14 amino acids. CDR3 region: CASSRFSGVREQYF. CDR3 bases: TGTGCCAGCAGCCGCTTTAGCGGTGTCCGGGAGCAGTACTTC.

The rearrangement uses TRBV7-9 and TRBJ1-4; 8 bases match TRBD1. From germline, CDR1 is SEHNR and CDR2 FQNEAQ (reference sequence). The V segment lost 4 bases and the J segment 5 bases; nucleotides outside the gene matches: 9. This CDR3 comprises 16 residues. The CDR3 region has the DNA TGTGCCAGCAGCTCCCGAAGACAGGGGCGAAATGAAAAACTGTTTTTT. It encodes CASSSRRQGRNEKLFF.

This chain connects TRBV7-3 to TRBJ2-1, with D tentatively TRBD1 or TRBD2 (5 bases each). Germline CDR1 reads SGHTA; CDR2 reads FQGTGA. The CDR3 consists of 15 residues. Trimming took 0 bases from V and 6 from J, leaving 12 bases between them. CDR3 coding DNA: TGTGCCAGCAGCTTAACCCAGGGAGATTCCAATGAGCAGTTCTTC. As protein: CASSLTQGDSNEQFF.

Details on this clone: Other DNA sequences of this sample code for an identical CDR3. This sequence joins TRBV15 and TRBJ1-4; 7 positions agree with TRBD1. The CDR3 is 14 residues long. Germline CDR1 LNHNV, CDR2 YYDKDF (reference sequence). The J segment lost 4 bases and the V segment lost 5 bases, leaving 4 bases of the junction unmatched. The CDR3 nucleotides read TGTGCCACCAGCCCAGACAGGGTTAATGAAAAACTGTTTTTT. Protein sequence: CATSPDRVNEKLFF.

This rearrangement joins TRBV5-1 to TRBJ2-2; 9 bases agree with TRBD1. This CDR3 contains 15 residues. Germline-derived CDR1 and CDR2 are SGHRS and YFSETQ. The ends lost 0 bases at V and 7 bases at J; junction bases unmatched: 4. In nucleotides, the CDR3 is TGCGCCAGCAGCTTGGAGGGGACAGGGTTCGGGGAGCTGTTTTTT. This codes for CASSLEGTGFGELFF. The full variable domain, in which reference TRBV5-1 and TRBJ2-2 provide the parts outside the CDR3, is KAGVTQTPRYLIKTRGQQVTLSCSPISGHRSVSWYQQTPGQGLQFLFEYFSETQRNKGNFPGRFSGRQFSNSRSEMNVSTLELGDSALYLCASSLEGTGFGELFFGEGSRLTVL.

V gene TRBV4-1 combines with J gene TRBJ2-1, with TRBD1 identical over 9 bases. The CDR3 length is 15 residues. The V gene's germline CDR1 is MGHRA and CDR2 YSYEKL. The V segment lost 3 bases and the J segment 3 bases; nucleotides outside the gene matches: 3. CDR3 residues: CASSQTGGSYNEQFF. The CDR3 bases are TGCGCCAGCAGCCAGACAGGGGGGAGCTACAATGAGCAGTTCTTC.

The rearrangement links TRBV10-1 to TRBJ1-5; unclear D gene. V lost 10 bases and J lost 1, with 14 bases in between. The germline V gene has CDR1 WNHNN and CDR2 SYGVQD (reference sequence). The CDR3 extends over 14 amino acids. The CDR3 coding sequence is TGCGCCATCCGGAGGACCACCAGCAATCAGCCCCAGCATTTT. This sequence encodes CAIRRTTSNQPQHF.

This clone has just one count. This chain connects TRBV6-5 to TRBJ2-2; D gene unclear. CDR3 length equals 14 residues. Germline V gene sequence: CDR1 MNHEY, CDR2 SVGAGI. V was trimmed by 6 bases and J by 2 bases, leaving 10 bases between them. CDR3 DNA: TGTGCCAGCAGCCTCCTCCCTAACACCGGGGAGCTGTTTTTT. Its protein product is CASSLLPNTGELFF.

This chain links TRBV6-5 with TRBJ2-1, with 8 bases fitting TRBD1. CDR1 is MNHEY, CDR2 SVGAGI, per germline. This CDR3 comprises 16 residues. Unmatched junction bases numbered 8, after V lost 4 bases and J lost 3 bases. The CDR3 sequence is CASSFPGQVGYNEQFF. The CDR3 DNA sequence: TGTGCCAGCAGTTTCCCGGGACAGGTGGGCTACAATGAGCAGTTCTTC.

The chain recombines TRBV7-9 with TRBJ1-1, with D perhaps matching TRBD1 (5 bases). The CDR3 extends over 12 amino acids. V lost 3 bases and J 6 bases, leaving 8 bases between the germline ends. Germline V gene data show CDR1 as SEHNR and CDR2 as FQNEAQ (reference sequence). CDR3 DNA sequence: TGTGCCAGCAGCTTTTCAGGGTCTGAAGCTTTCTTT. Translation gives CASSFSGSEAFF.

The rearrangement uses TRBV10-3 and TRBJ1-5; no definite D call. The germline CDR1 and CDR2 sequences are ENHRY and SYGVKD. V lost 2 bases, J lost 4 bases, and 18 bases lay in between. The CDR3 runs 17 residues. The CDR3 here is CAISESQRPARNQPQHF. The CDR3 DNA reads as TGTGCCATCAGTGAGAGTCAGCGGCCGGCTAGAAATCAGCCCCAGCATTTT.

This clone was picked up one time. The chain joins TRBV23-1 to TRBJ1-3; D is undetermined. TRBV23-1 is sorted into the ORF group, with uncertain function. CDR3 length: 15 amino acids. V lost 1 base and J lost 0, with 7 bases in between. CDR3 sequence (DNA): TGCGCCAGCAGTCAATATACAACCTCTGGAAACACCATATATTTT. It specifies CASSQYTTSGNTIYF.

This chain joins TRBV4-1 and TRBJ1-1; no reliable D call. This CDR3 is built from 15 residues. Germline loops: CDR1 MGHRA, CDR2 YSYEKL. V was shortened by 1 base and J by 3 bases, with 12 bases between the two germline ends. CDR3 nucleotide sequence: TGCGCCAGCAGCCAAGGGTGGGCTGGGGACACTGAAGCTTTCTTT. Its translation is CASSQGWAGDTEAFF.

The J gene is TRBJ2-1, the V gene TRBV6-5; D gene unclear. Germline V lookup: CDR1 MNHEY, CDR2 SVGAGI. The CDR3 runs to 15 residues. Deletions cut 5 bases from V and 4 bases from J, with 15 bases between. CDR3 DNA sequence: TGTGCCAGCAGTCCCGGAGCTTTTAGGTACAATGAGCAGTTCTTC. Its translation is CASSPGAFRYNEQFF.

The DNA for the CDR3 is TGTGCCAGCAGTGATGGTTGGGGAGGGAGGGATGGCTACACCTTC. Its translation: CASSDGWGGRDGYTF. The rearrangement joins TRBV6-1 to TRBJ1-2; D is uncertain. Germline loops: CDR1 MNHNS, CDR2 SASEGT. The V end lost 3 bases, the J end lost 6 bases, and 17 bases lay between the germline ends. This CDR3 has 15 residues.

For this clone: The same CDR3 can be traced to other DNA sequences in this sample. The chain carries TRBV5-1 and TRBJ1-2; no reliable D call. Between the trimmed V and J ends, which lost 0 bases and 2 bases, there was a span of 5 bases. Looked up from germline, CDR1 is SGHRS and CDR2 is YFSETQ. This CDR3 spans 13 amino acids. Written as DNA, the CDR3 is TGCGCCAGCAGCTTGGCGGGGAACTATGGCTACACCTTC. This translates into CASSLAGNYGYTF.

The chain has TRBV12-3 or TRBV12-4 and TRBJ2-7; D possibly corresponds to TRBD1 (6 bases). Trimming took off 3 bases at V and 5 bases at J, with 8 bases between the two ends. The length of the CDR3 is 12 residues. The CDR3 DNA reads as TGTGCCAGCAGTTTTCCAGGGGACGAGCAGTACTTC. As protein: CASSFPGDEQYF.

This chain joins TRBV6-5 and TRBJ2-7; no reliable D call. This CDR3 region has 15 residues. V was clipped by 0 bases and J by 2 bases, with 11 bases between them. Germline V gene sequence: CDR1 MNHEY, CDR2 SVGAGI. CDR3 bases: TGTGCCAGCAGTTACTCGTTCACAGCCCCCTACGAGCAGTACTTC. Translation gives CASSYSFTAPYEQYF.

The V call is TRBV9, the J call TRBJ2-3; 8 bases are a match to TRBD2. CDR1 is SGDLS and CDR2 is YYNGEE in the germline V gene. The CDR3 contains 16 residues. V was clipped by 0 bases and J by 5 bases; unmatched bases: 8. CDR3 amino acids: CASSVGASAGGDTQYF. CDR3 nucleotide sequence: TGTGCCAGCAGCGTAGGGGCAAGCGCGGGGGGAGATACGCAGTATTTT.

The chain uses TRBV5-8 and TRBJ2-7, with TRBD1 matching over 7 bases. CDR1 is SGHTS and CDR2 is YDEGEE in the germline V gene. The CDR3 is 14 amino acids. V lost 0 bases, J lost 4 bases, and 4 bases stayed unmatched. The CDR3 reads CASSLAGTAYEQYF. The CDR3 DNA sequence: TGTGCCAGCAGCTTGGCCGGGACAGCTTACGAGCAGTACTTC.

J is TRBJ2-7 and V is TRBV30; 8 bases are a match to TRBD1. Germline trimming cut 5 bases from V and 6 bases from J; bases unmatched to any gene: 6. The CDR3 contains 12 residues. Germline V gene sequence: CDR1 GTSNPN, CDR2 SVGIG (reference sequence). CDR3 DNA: TGTGCCTGGGGCCCCGACAGGGGCGAGCAGTACTTC. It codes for CAWGPDRGEQYF.